The clone carrying this T cell receptor beta chain appeared a few times. Its antigen is not identified. This specimen comes from a study of T cells after yellow fever vaccination. Study outcomes and limitations: The secondary response showed a weaker magnitude and a faster peak, day 5 versus 15.

One entry per CDR3 protein, called by TCRdb with MiXCR from the 5' RACE reads. The sample carries around 300,000 distinct CDR3 sequences, about 4% recorded once. CDR1 MNHEY and CDR2 SMNVEV come from the germline V gene (reference sequence). This CDR3 is built from 16 residues. Unmatched junction bases numbered 7, after V lost 3 bases and J lost 3 bases. This chain links TRBV27 with TRBJ2-3; the match to TRBD1 covers 9 bases. The receptor's source is a young man who received the YFV17D yellow fever vaccine. The material sequenced was PBMCs, taken 5 days after the yellow fever booster vaccination. CDR3 bases: TGTGCCAGCAGTTTGACCGGACAGGGGAGAACAGATACGCAGTATTTT. Encoded protein: CASSLTGQGRTDTQYF.